The present TCR beta chain was sequenced within a study of cytomegalovirus exposure and HLA in healthy donors. This PCR relied on a set of 60 Vbeta primers and 13 Jbeta primers. TCRdb's table, derived via immunoSEQ multiplex PCR, lists solely in-frame clones and lacks some. The table includes about 180,000 clones, 72% detected once. This CDR3 spans 15 amino acids. V was cut by 4 bases and J by 4 bases, with 16 bases left in between. Germline loops: CDR1 SGHAT, CDR2 FQNNGV. All donors participated as healthy donors of bone marrow. Study results and limitations: Across all donors, roughly uniform sequencing depth was an assumption of the presence/absence analyses.

Worth noting for this clone: The antigen remains unidentified.

This sequence was found in a human donor in good health. The specimen was PBMCs. The chain has TRBV11-2 and TRBJ1-1; D is unclear. CDR3 bases: TGTGCCAGCAGCTCCACGACGGGAGGCAGCACTGAAGCTTTCTTT. Translated: CASSSTTGGSTEAFF.